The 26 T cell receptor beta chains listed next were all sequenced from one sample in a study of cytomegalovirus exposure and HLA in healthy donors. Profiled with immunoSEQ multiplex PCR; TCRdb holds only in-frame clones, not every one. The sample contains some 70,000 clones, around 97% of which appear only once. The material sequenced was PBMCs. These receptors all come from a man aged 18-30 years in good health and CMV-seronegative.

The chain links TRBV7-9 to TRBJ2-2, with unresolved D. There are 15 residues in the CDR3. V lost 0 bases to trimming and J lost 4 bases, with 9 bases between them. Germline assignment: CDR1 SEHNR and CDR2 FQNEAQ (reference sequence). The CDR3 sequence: CASSLAISGTGELFF. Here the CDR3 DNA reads TGTGCCAGCAGCTTAGCTATTTCGGGCACCGGGGAGCTGTTTTTT. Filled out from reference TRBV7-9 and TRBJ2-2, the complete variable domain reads DTGVSQNPRHKITKRGQNVTFRCDPISEHNRLYWYRQTLGQGPEFLTYFQNEAQLEKSRLLSDRFSAERPKGSFSTLEIQRTEQGDSAMYLCASSLAISGTGELFFGEGSRLTVL.

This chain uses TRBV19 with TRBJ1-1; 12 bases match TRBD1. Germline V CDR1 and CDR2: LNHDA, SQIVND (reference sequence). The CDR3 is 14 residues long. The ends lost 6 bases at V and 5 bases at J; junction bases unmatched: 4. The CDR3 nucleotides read TGTGCCAGTAGCCGGGACAGGGGGCGAACTGAAGCTTTCTTT. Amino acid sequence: CASSRDRGRTEAFF.

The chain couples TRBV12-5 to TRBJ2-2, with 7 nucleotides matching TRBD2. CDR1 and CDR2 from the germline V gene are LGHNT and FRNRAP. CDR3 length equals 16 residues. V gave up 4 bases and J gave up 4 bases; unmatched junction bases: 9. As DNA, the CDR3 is TGTGCTAGTGGTTCGGCGGGAGTAGGTCGCACCGGGGAGCTGTTTTTT. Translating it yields CASGSAGVGRTGELFF.

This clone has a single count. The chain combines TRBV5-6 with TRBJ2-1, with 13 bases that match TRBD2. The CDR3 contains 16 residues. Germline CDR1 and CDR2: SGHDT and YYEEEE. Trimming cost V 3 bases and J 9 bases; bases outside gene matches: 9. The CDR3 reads CASSSPGLAGVGEQFF. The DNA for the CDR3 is TGTGCCAGCAGCTCACCAGGACTAGCGGGAGTCGGTGAGCAGTTCTTC.

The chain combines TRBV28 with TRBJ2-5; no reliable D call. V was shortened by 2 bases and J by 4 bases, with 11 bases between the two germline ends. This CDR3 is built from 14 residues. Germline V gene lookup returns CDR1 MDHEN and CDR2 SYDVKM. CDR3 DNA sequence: TGTGCCAGCAGTTTAATTGGTGATAGAGAGACCCAGTACTTC. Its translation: CASSLIGDRETQYF.

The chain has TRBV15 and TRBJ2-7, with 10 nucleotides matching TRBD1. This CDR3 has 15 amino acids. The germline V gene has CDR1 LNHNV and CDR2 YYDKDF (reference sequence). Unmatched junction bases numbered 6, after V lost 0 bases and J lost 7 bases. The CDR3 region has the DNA TGTGCCACCAGCAGAGAAAGACAGGGGGCTGGGGAGCAGTACTTC. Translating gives CATSRERQGAGEQYF.

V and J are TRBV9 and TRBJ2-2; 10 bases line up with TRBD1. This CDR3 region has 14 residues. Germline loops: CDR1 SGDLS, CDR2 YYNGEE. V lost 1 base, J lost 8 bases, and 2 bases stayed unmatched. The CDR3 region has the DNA TGTGCCAGCAGCGTAAGGGACAGGGGTGGGGAGCTGTTTTTT. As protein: CASSVRDRGGELFF. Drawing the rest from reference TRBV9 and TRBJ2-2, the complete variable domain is DSGVTQTPKHLITATGQRVTLRCSPRSGDLSVYWYQQSLDQGLQFLIQYYNGEERAKGNILERFSAQQFPDLHSELNLSSLELGDSALYFCASSVRDRGGELFFGEGSRLTVL.

The CDR3: CASSLWTGTNTEAFF. CDR3 sequence (DNA): TGTGCCAGCAGCTTATGGACAGGGACGAACACTGAAGCTTTCTTT. The chain joins TRBV11-3 to TRBJ1-1, with 8 bases aligning to TRBD1. The CDR3 covers 15 residues. J gave up 1 base and V 2 bases, and 3 bases lay outside the gene matches. Germline V gene lookup returns CDR1 SGHNT and CDR2 YENEEA. The variable domain in full, with the rest retrieved from reference TRBV11-3 and TRBJ1-1, is EAGVVQSPRYKIIEKKQPVAFWCNPISGHNTLYWYLQNLGQGPELLIRYENEEAVDDSQLPKDRFSAERLKGVDSTLKIQPAELGDSAVYLCASSLWTGTNTEAFFGQGTRLTVV.

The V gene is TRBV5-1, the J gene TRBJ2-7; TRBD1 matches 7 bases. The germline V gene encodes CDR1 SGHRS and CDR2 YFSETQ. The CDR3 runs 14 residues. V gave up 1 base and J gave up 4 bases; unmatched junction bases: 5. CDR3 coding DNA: TGCGCCAGCAGCTTGCACCGGGACAGTTACGAGCAGTACTTC. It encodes CASSLHRDSYEQYF.

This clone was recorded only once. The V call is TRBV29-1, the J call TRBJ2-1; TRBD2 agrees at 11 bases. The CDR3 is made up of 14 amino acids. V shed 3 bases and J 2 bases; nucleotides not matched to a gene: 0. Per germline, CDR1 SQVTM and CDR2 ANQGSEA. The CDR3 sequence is CSVETSGTYNEQFF. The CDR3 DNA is TGCAGCGTTGAGACTAGCGGGACCTACAATGAGCAGTTCTTC.

CDR3 in amino acids: CSVWGQGGNYGYTF. The CDR3 nucleotides read TGCAGCGTTTGGGGGCAGGGAGGGAACTATGGCTACACCTTC. The chain links TRBV29-1 to TRBJ1-2; D possibly corresponds to TRBD1 (6 bases). Trimming took off 5 bases at V and 2 bases at J, with 15 bases between the two ends. This CDR3 comprises 14 residues. The germline V gene encodes CDR1 SQVTM and CDR2 ANQGSEA.

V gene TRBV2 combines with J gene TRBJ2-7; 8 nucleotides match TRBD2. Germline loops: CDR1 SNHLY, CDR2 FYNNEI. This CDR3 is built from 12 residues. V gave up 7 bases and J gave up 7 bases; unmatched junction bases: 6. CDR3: CASTLTSAEQYF. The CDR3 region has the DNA TGTGCCAGCACCCTGACTAGCGCAGAGCAGTACTTC.

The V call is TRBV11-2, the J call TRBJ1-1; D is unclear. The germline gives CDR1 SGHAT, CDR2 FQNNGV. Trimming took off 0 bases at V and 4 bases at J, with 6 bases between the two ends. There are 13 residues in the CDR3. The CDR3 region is CASSLEEITEAFF. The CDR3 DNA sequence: TGTGCCAGCAGCTTAGAGGAGATCACTGAAGCTTTCTTT.

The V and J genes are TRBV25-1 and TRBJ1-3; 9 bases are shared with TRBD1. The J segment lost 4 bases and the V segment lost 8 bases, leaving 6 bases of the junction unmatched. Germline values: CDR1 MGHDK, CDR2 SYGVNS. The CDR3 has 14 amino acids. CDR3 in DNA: TGTGCCAGCCAAGCCGGGACAGGGGGAAACACCATATATTTT. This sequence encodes CASQAGTGGNTIYF.

CDR3 in DNA: TGTGCCAGCAGCCTCGGACAGGGAATCTCCTACGAGCAGTACTTC. This sequence encodes CASSLGQGISYEQYF. This chain connects TRBV28 to TRBJ2-7, with 8 nucleotides matching TRBD1. The CDR3 runs to 15 residues. Trimming at V came to 6 bases and at J to 0 bases, leaving 7 bases not matched to a gene. CDR1 MDHEN and CDR2 SYDVKM come from the germline V gene.

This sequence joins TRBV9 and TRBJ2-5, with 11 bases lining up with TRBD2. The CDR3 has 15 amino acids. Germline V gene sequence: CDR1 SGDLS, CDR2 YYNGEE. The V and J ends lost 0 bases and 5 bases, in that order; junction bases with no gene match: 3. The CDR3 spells CASSVGLAGHETQYF. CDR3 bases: TGTGCCAGCAGCGTAGGACTAGCGGGACACGAGACCCAGTACTTC.

The CDR3 region is CASSSRGGSTYNEQFF. DNA for the CDR3: TGTGCCAGCAGCTCACGAGGAGGGAGTACCTACAATGAGCAGTTCTTC. The V gene is TRBV11-2, the J gene TRBJ2-1, with a possible D match to TRBD2 (6 bases). The CDR3 spans 16 residues. Trimming cost V 4 bases and J 2 bases, with 15 bases left between them. Germline-derived CDR1 and CDR2 are SGHAT and FQNNGV.

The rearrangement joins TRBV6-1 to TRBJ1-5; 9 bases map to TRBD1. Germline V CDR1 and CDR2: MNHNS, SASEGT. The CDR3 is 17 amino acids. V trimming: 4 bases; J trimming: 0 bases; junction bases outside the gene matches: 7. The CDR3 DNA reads TGTGCCAGCAGTGGGGACAGGGTCCCGTATAGCAATCAGCCCCAGCATTTT. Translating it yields CASSGDRVPYSNQPQHF.

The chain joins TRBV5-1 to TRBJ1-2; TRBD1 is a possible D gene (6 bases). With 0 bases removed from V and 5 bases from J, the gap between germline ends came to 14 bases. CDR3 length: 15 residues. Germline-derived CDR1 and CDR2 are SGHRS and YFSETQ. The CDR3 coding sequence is TGCGCCAGCAGCTTGGAGGGGGGGAAGAAATATGGCTACACCTTC. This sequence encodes CASSLEGGKKYGYTF. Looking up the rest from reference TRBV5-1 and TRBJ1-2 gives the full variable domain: KAGVTQTPRYLIKTRGQQVTLSCSPISGHRSVSWYQQTPGQGLQFLFEYFSETQRNKGNFPGRFSGRQFSNSRSEMNVSTLELGDSALYLCASSLEGGKKYGYTFGSGTRLTVV.

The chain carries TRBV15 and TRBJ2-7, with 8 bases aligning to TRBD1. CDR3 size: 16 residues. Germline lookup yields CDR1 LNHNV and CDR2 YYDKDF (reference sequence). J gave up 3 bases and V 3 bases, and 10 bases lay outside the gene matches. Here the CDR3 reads CATSSMGQAASYEQYF. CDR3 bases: TGTGCCACCAGCAGTATGGGACAGGCAGCAAGCTACGAGCAGTACTTC.

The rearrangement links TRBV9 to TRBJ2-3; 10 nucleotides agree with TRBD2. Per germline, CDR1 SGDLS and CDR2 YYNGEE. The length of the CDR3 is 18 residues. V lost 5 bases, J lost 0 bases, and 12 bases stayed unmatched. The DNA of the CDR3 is TGTGCCAGCAGTCCTACTAGCGGGGCGTACACTAGCACAGATACGCAGTATTTT. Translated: CASSPTSGAYTSTDTQYF. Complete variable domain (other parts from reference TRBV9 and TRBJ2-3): DSGVTQTPKHLITATGQRVTLRCSPRSGDLSVYWYQQSLDQGLQFLIQYYNGEERAKGNILERFSAQQFPDLHSELNLSSLELGDSALYFCASSPTSGAYTSTDTQYFGPGTRLTVL.

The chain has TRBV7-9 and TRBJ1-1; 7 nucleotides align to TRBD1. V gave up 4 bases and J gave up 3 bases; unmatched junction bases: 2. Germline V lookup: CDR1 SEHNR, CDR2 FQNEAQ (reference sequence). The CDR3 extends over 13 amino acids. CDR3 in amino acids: CASSWGTDTEAFF. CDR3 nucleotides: TGTGCCAGCAGCTGGGGGACAGACACTGAAGCTTTCTTT.

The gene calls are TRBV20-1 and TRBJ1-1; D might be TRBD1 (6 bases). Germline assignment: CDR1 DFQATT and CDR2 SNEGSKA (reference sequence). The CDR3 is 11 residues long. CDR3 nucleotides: TGCAGCTTAACAGGGACATGGGGAGCTTTCTTT. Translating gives CSLTGTWGAFF.

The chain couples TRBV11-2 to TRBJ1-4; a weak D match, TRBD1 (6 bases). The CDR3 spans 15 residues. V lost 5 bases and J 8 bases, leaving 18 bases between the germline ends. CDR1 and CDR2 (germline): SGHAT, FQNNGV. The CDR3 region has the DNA TGTGCCAGCAGCCTAGGGGGAGGTTATCGGGAAAAACTGTTTTTT. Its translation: CASSLGGGYREKLFF.

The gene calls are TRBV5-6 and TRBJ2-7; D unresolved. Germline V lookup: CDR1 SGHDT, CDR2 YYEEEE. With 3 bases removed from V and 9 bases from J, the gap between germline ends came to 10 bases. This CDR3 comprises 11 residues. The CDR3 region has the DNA TGTGCCAGCAGCTCACACTCAGGGCAGTACTTC. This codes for CASSSHSGQYF.

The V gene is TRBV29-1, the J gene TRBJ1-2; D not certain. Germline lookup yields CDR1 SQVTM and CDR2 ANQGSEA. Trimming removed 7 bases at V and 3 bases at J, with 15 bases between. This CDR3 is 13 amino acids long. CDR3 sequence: CSAAGGRDYGYTF. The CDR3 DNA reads TGCAGCGCCGCGGGAGGGAGGGACTATGGCTACACCTTC.